Each of the 9 T cell receptor beta chains below was sequenced from the same sample in a study of graft-versus-host responses after intestinal transplantation. Profiling relied on immunoSEQ multiplex PCR, and the TCRdb table lists in-frame clones only, not all of them. The table has fewer than 110,000 clones, approximately 93% seen once. These receptors have no identified antigens. Specimen: unstimulated CD8+ T cells sorted from spleen or lymph node cells, collected before intestinal transplant. These receptors were obtained from a human donor who received an intestinal transplant.

The V and J genes are TRBV4-1 and TRBJ2-7; D gene uncertain. Trimming removed 4 bases from V and 0 bases from J, with 16 bases in between. Per the germline V gene, CDR1 is MGHRA and CDR2 is YSYEKL. The CDR3 is made up of 16 amino acids. The CDR3 loop reads CASSRLGVPFSYEQYF. The DNA of the CDR3 is TGCGCCAGCAGCCGTCTAGGAGTTCCGTTCTCCTACGAGCAGTACTTC.

V gene TRBV5-1 combines with J gene TRBJ2-2; D call uncertain. This CDR3 is built from 15 residues. CDR1 and CDR2 from the germline V gene are SGHRS and YFSETQ. The V and J ends lost 4 bases and 1 base respectively, with 11 bases between them. The CDR3 sequence is CASSPKRRNTGELFF. CDR3 nucleotide sequence: TGCGCCAGCAGCCCGAAGCGACGGAACACCGGGGAGCTGTTTTTT.

The rearrangement links TRBV7-6 to TRBJ2-3; 10 bases map to TRBD2. V lost 6 bases and J lost 2; bases outside the gene matches: 5. The germline V gene encodes CDR1 SGHVS and CDR2 FNYEAQ. The CDR3 is made up of 15 amino acids. This CDR3 is CASRRTSGTTDTQYF. The CDR3 DNA reads as TGTGCCAGCAGGCGGACTAGCGGAACCACAGATACGCAGTATTTT. Using reference TRBV7-6 and TRBJ2-3 for the parts outside the CDR3, the full variable domain is GAGVSQSPRYKVTKRGQDVALRCDPISGHVSLYWYRQALGQGPEFLTYFNYEAQQDKSGLPNDRFSAERPEGSISTLTIQRTEQRDSAMYRCASRRTSGTTDTQYFGPGTRLTVL.

This clone was seen once. This chain joins TRBV10-1 and TRBJ2-2; 11 bases are a match to TRBD1. This CDR3 comprises 14 residues. V trimming: 6 bases; J trimming: 6 bases; junction bases outside the gene matches: 3. From germline, CDR1 is WNHNN and CDR2 SYGVQD (reference sequence). The DNA for the CDR3 is TGCGCCAGCAGCCGGGACAGGGGGGCCGGGGAGCTGTTTTTT. Its translation is CASSRDRGAGELFF.

V is TRBV29-1 and J is TRBJ2-7, with 10 bases identical to TRBD1. In germline, CDR1 is SQVTM, CDR2 ANQGSEA. J was trimmed by 3 bases and V by 0 bases; bases with no gene match: 8. The CDR3 totals 16 residues. Here the CDR3 reads CSVEDPGTGDNYEQYF. DNA for the CDR3: TGCAGCGTTGAAGATCCCGGGACAGGGGACAACTACGAGCAGTACTTC.

The chain joins TRBV30 to TRBJ1-3, with D hard to call. V shed 4 bases and J shed 3 bases, with 7 bases lying between them. The germline V gene has CDR1 GTSNPN and CDR2 SVGIG (reference sequence). The CDR3 sequence is 12 residues long. CDR3 protein: CAWTEGGNTIYF. DNA of the CDR3: TGTGCCTGGACCGAGGGTGGAAACACCATATATTTT.

V and J are TRBV29-1 and TRBJ1-2; a possible D gene is TRBD1 (6 bases). Trimming stripped 6 bases from V and 8 bases from J, with 16 bases between. The CDR3 runs 12 residues. Germline values: CDR1 SQVTM, CDR2 ANQGSEA. The CDR3, as DNA: TGCAGCGTCCGACAGGCGGATTTAGGCTACACCTTC. Its translation: CSVRQADLGYTF.

The chain employs TRBV29-1 and TRBJ1-2; D gene uncertain. The CDR3 has 12 residues. The germline CDR1 and CDR2 sequences are SQVTM and ANQGSEA. Between the trimmed V and J ends, which lost 0 bases and 6 bases, there was a span of 8 bases. In DNA form, the CDR3 reads TGCAGCGTTGAAGAAGGAGTTGATGGCTACACCTTC. Its translation: CSVEEGVDGYTF.

The V call is TRBV7-9, the J call TRBJ2-1, with 9 positions matching TRBD2. CDR3 length equals 18 residues. Per germline, CDR1 SEHNR and CDR2 FQNEAQ (reference sequence). Germline trimming cut 4 bases from V and 6 bases from J; bases unmatched to any gene: 16. This CDR3 is CASSSSTWGGGASNEQFF. The DNA of the CDR3 is TGTGCCAGCAGCTCCTCTACTTGGGGCGGGGGGGCCAGCAATGAGCAGTTCTTC.